A selection of T cell receptor beta chains follows, all from one sample in a study of blood T cell repertoires in COVID-19. Some clones are missing from TCRdb's copy, which holds only in-frame ones; the method was immunoSEQ multiplex PCR. The sample yields 150,000 to 200,000 clones, under 90% seen once. Sequencing was done on a sample of peripheral blood. The source of these receptors is a woman in her 70s with COVID-19, enrolled during active disease. Each CDR3 is given with its conserved first and last residue. The order of the fields is J gene, D gene, clone size, V gene, CDR3 DNA, CDR3 protein. The D gene is left open where the match is weak. For some rows the clone size is stated as once, few or many, or as a class when expanded; others skip it.

J gene: TRBJ2-1
D gene: .
clone size: .
V gene: TRBV28
CDR3 DNA: TGTGCCAGCAGTTCAGGGGAGACTTCCTACAATGAGCAGTTCTTC
CDR3 protein: CASSSGETSYNEQFF

J gene: TRBJ2-5
D gene: .
clone size: once
V gene: TRBV6-5
CDR3 DNA: TGTGCCAGCAGTTATCCCCTGGAGGGGACCCAGTACTTC
CDR3 protein: CASSYPLEGTQYF

J gene: TRBJ1-4
D gene: .
clone size: .
V gene: TRBV7-9
CDR3 DNA: TGTGCCAGCAGCCCAGGGGCATTTCGTAAGGGTGAAAAACTGTTTTTT
CDR3 protein: CASSPGAFRKGEKLFF

J gene: TRBJ2-2
D gene: TRBD1
clone size: .
V gene: TRBV29-1
CDR3 DNA: TGCAGCGTGGGGAGGACAGGGGACGGGGAGCTGTTTTTT
CDR3 protein: CSVGRTGDGELFF

J gene: TRBJ1-5
D gene: .
clone size: .
V gene: TRBV2
CDR3 DNA: TGTGCCAGCAGCCCCTCTAGGGGTGATCAGCCCCAGCATTTT
CDR3 protein: CASSPSRGDQPQHF

J gene: TRBJ2-5
D gene: TRBD1
clone size: .
V gene: TRBV7-8
CDR3 DNA: TGTGCCAGCAGCCGATACGATGGGACAGATCAAGAGACCCAGTACTTC
CDR3 protein: CASSRYDGTDQETQYF

J gene: TRBJ2-7
D gene: TRBD1
clone size: .
V gene: TRBV18
CDR3 DNA: TGTGCCAGCTCGCCAATCCCCGGGACAGGGGGCTCCTTC
CDR3 protein: CASSPIPGTGGSF

J gene: TRBJ2-6
D gene: .
clone size: .
V gene: TRBV28
CDR3 DNA: TGTGCCAGCCGGGGGGCGAATACCAACGTCCTGACTTTC
CDR3 protein: CASRGANTNVLTF

J gene: TRBJ1-2
D gene: TRBD1
clone size: .
V gene: TRBV6-5
CDR3 DNA: TGTGCCAGCAGCACCATCAAGACAGGGCACTATGGCTACACCTTC
CDR3 protein: CASSTIKTGHYGYTF

J gene: TRBJ2-6
D gene: TRBD2
clone size: .
V gene: TRBV2
CDR3 DNA: TGTGCCAGCAGTACACAGCGGGAGGCTGGGGCCAACGTCCTGACTTTC
CDR3 protein: CASSTQREAGANVLTF

J gene: TRBJ2-1
D gene: TRBD2
clone size: .
V gene: TRBV30
CDR3 DNA: TGTGCCTGGAGTCCGGACGGGGGGAAATACAATGAGCAGTTCTTC
CDR3 protein: CAWSPDGGKYNEQFF

J gene: TRBJ2-3
D gene: TRBD2
clone size: few
V gene: TRBV18
CDR3 DNA: TGTGCCAGCTCGTTCCGCGGGGGTAGCACAGATACGCAGTATTTT
CDR3 protein: CASSFRGGSTDTQYF

J gene: TRBJ1-4
D gene: TRBD1
clone size: .
V gene: TRBV3-1/TRBV3-2
CDR3 DNA: TGTGCCAGCAGCCCTCGGACAGGGGGCAATGAAAAACTGTTTTTT
CDR3 protein: CASSPRTGGNEKLFF

J gene: TRBJ1-2
D gene: .
clone size: .
V gene: TRBV2
CDR3 DNA: TGTGCCAGTTTGACAGTATCCTATGGCTACACCTTC
CDR3 protein: CASLTVSYGYTF

J gene: TRBJ2-1
D gene: TRBD2
clone size: .
V gene: TRBV24-1
CDR3 DNA: TGTGCCACCAGTGATCCTGGACCCCACGGGGGGGCCTACAATGAGCAGTTCTTC
CDR3 protein: CATSDPGPHGGAYNEQFF

J gene: TRBJ2-1
D gene: .
clone size: .
V gene: TRBV27
CDR3 DNA: TGTGCCAGCAGTTATCAGGGAGGTTCGAATGAGCAGTTCTTC
CDR3 protein: CASSYQGGSNEQFF